Described below is a single T cell receptor beta chain sequence and its context. This sample is drawn from a study of shared clonotypes between healthy human individuals. There are 17 residues in the CDR3. Germline loops: CDR1 LGHNA, CDR2 YSLEER. With 0 bases clipped from V and 3 bases from J, the junction kept 9 bases outside the gene matches. Terminally differentiated effector memory CD45RA+ cells were excluded from the naive CD8 cells, which were CD45RO-negative and positively selected for CCR7. Assay: immunoSEQ multiplex PCR; the TCRdb copy retains only in-frame clones and omits some. Of a few million clones listed, approximately 92% are singletons.

The rearrangement joins TRBV4-3 to TRBJ2-7; the match to TRBD1 covers 9 bases. The sample consisted of naive CD8+ T cells from PBMCs. The receptor was derived from a man younger than 35 in good health. Some clones in this sample may be carry-over from other donors' samples. The CDR3 region has the DNA TGCGCCAGCAGCCAAGATCCAACGGGACAGGGAGTCTACGAGCAGTACTTC. Protein: CASSQDPTGQGVYEQYF.